This T cell receptor beta chain appears in the sequencing data of a study of Ad26.COV2.S vaccination and SARS-CoV-2 variants. General study points: Participants in the vaccine arm had higher spike-specific TCR breadth; placebo recipients had lower.

Libraries were prepared by immunoSEQ multiplex PCR; TCRdb keeps only in-frame clonotypes and omits some of them. This table holds about 410,000 clones, 92% found once. The V gene lost 2 bases and the J gene lost 2 bases, with 11 bases spanning the gap. Per the germline V gene, CDR1 is MNHEY and CDR2 is SVGEGT. The CDR3 consists of 15 residues. Stated treatment: roughly 20 received Ad26.COV2.S at low or high dose, single or two shots; five or six received placebo; per-sample allocation not given. Following the first vaccine or placebo injection, samples were taken on day 63. Participants' vaccine, an Ad26 vector, delivered Wuhan-strain SARS-CoV-2 spike. On this clone: Its matching antigen is unknown.

Sequencing used peripheral blood, obtained in a trial of Ad26.COV2.S vaccine versus placebo. The source of this sequence is a person aged 18-65 years who received the Ad26.COV2.S COVID-19 vaccine or a placebo. The rearrangement joins TRBV6-2 or TRBV6-3 to TRBJ2-3; D unresolved. CDR3 DNA: TGTGCCAGCAGTTACCGTCTACCAGCCACAGATACGCAGTATTTT. The encoded protein is CASSYRLPATDTQYF.